One sample yielded the 30 T cell receptor beta chains listed below, sequenced in a study of blood T cell repertoires in COVID-19 (dated by TCRdb to the early 2020s). The protocol used for the library was the immunoSEQ multiplex PCR assay. TCRdb stores this immuneACCESS table with in-frame sequences only. Part of the clones is absent; in the studies checked, under half of the shortfall reflects unresolved V genes, and no reason is known for the rest. The table for this sample lists 30,000 to 40,000 clones; around 80% of them were counted only once. In total, the top ten clones hold about 15% of the sample. The sample taken for sequencing was peripheral blood. The receptors here all came from a man at least 80 years old with active or convalescent COVID-19.

This clone was recorded once. The gene calls are TRBV11-2 and TRBJ2-2, with D perhaps matching TRBD2 (5 bases). CDR3 length equals 17 residues. V gave up 0 bases and J gave up 2 bases, with 13 bases separating them. Germline-derived CDR1 and CDR2 are SGHAT and FQNNGV. The CDR3 here is CASSLDRASFNTGELFF. Written as DNA, the CDR3 is TGTGCCAGCAGCTTAGATAGGGCTAGCTTTAACACCGGGGAGCTGTTTTTT. Supplemented by reference TRBV11-2 and TRBJ2-2, the full variable domain reads EAGVAQSPRYKIIEKRQSVAFWCNPISGHATLYWYQQILGQGPKLLIQFQNNGVVDDSQLPKDRFSAERLKGVDSTLKIQPAKLEDSAVYLCASSLDRASFNTGELFFGEGSRLTVL.

The chain joins TRBV18 to TRBJ1-1; TRBD1 matches 9 bases. The CDR3 is made up of 15 amino acids. The J segment lost 5 bases and the V segment lost 1 base, leaving 5 bases of the junction unmatched. Germline CDR1 and CDR2: KGHSH and LQKENI. The DNA of the CDR3 is TGTGCCAGCTCACCACAGGGACAGGGTGGAACTGAAGCTTTCTTT. It translates to CASSPQGQGGTEAFF.

This clone occurred a few times. V and J are TRBV10-2 and TRBJ2-7; 8 bases are a match to TRBD2. The length of the CDR3 is 14 residues. With V trimmed by 6 bases and J by 7 bases, 11 bases remained unmatched. Germline V CDR1 and CDR2: WSHSY, SAAADI. CDR3 residues: CASSGGLATGEQYF. As DNA, the CDR3 is TGCGCCAGCAGCGGAGGACTAGCCACGGGGGAGCAGTACTTC.

The V gene is TRBV28, the J gene TRBJ2-7; a weak D match, TRBD2 (6 bases). The CDR3 length is 14 residues. V dropped 3 bases and J dropped 0 bases, with 9 bases sitting between them. Germline V gene sequence: CDR1 MDHEN, CDR2 SYDVKM. The CDR3 DNA reads TGTGCCAGCAGTTTTGACGGGAGCTCCTACGAGCAGTACTTC. Protein sequence: CASSFDGSSYEQYF. Full variable domain (outside the CDR3, taken from reference TRBV28 and TRBJ2-7): DVKVTQSSRYLVKRTGEKVFLECVQDMDHENMFWYRQDPGLGLRLIYFSYDVKMKEKGDIPEGYSVSREKKERFSLILESASTNQTSMYLCASSFDGSSYEQYFGPGTRLTVT.

The chain links TRBV7-9 to TRBJ2-1; TRBD2 matches 11 bases. Germline CDR1 SEHNR, CDR2 FQNEAQ (reference sequence). After removal of 2 bases from V and 5 bases from J, the junction contained 11 bases not matched to a gene. This CDR3 is built from 18 residues. The CDR3 sequence is CASSLTLTSGTLDNEQFF. The CDR3 bases are TGTGCCAGCAGCTTAACCTTGACTAGCGGGACCTTGGACAATGAGCAGTTCTTC.

For the CDR3, the DNA is TGCGCCAGCAGTCCCCCAGGACAGGGGGATAGACATAGGAACACTGAAGCTTTCTTT. Its translation is CASSPPGQGDRHRNTEAFF. This rearrangement joins TRBV23-1 to TRBJ1-1; TRBD1 matches 10 bases. TRBV23-1 is an open reading frame, and its role is uncertain. Trimming at V came to 4 bases and at J to 1 base, leaving 15 bases not matched to a gene. The CDR3 extends over 19 amino acids.

The chain has TRBV7-2 and TRBJ1-4; D may be TRBD1 (5 bases). CDR1 and CDR2 (germline): SGHTA, FQGNSA. Trimming took off 0 bases at V and 4 bases at J, with 12 bases between the two ends. The length of the CDR3 is 16 residues. As DNA, the CDR3 is TGTGCCAGCAGCTTAGCGCAGGCAGGGTTTAATGAAAAACTGTTTTTT. This codes for CASSLAQAGFNEKLFF. Combining the CDR3 with reference TRBV7-2 and TRBJ1-4 gives the whole variable domain GAGVSQSPSNKVTEKGKDVELRCDPISGHTALYWYRQSLGQGLEFLIYFQGNSAPDKSGLPSDRFSAERTGGSVSTLTIQRTQQEDSAVYLCASSLAQAGFNEKLFFGSGTQLSVL.

CDR3 coding DNA: TGTGCCAGTAGTACCCGCACTAGCGGGAGTCGAGAGCAGTACTTC. It is translated as CASSTRTSGSREQYF. The rearrangement uses TRBV19 and TRBJ2-7, with TRBD2 matching over 11 bases. Trimming at V came to 4 bases and at J to 7 bases, leaving 9 bases not matched to a gene. Germline CDR1 is LNHDA and CDR2 is SQIVND (reference sequence). The CDR3 sequence is 15 residues long.

The V and J genes are TRBV3-1 (or the pseudogene TRBV3-2) and TRBJ2-1; D gene ambiguous. Germline CDR1 and CDR2: LGHDT and YNNKEL (reference sequence). This CDR3 region has 15 residues. The V end lost 0 bases, the J end lost 0 bases, and 6 bases lay between the germline ends. In nucleotides, the CDR3 is TGTGCCAGCAGCCAAGAATACAGCTCCTACAATGAGCAGTTCTTC. It yields the protein CASSQEYSSYNEQFF.

The chain carries TRBV27 and TRBJ2-6; possibly TRBD1 for D (6 bases). CDR1 and CDR2 from the germline V gene are MNHEY and SMNVEV (reference sequence). CDR3 length: 14 residues. Deletions cut 8 bases from V and 3 bases from J, with 11 bases between. This chain's CDR3 is CASRAGVGANVLTF. CDR3 sequence (DNA): TGTGCCAGCCGCGCAGGGGTTGGGGCCAACGTCCTGACTTTC.

This chain links TRBV29-1 with TRBJ2-7; 8 bases map to TRBD1. Germline-derived CDR1 and CDR2 are SQVTM and ANQGSEA. This CDR3 is 14 amino acids long. J lost 0 bases, V lost 1 base, and 2 bases had no gene match. CDR3 region: CSVEGTGSSYEQYF. The CDR3 DNA reads as TGCAGCGTTGAAGGGACAGGGAGCTCCTACGAGCAGTACTTC.

The V and J genes are TRBV6-4 and TRBJ2-3, with TRBD2 identical over 12 bases. In germline, CDR1 is MRHNA, CDR2 SNTAGT. The CDR3 covers 15 residues. J was trimmed by 9 bases and V by 2 bases; bases with no gene match: 6. CDR3 nucleotides: TGTGCCAGCAGTGACCTAGCGGGAGGGCCCGGGACGCAGTATTTT. It translates to CASSDLAGGPGTQYF.

The chain combines TRBV5-1 with TRBJ2-7; 9 positions match TRBD2. The CDR3 is made up of 14 amino acids. Germline V gene data show CDR1 as SGHRS and CDR2 as YFSETQ. V was clipped by 4 bases and J by 5 bases; unmatched bases: 7. The CDR3, as DNA: TGCGCCAGCAGCAGACGCGGGGGGGAGGACGAGCAGTACTTC. This gives the protein CASSRRGGEDEQYF. The complete variable domain, with remaining parts taken from reference TRBV5-1 and TRBJ2-7, reads KAGVTQTPRYLIKTRGQQVTLSCSPISGHRSVSWYQQTPGQGLQFLFEYFSETQRNKGNFPGRFSGRQFSNSRSEMNVSTLELGDSALYLCASSRRGGEDEQYFGPGTRLTVT.

The chain employs TRBV20-1 and TRBJ1-1; D gene ambiguous. Germline V lookup: CDR1 DFQATT, CDR2 SNEGSKA (reference sequence). Deletions cut 3 bases from V and 4 bases from J, with 12 bases between. The CDR3 contains 13 residues. The chain's CDR3 is CSASGGMGTEAFF. The CDR3 coding sequence is TGCAGTGCTAGTGGAGGGATGGGCACTGAAGCTTTCTTT.

This CDR3 is CATSWDTLYEQYF. The CDR3 coding sequence is TGTGCCACCTCGTGGGACACCCTATACGAGCAGTACTTC. The chain combines TRBV7-8 with TRBJ2-7, with D possibly matching TRBD1 (6 bases). The CDR3 is 13 amino acids. The V gene lost 10 bases and the J gene lost 4 bases, with 17 bases spanning the gap. Germline CDR1 SGHVS, CDR2 FQNEAQ.

The rearrangement joins TRBV28 to TRBJ1-3, with TRBD1 matching over 8 bases. There are 16 residues in the CDR3. J gave up 1 base and V 5 bases, and 7 bases lay outside the gene matches. The germline V gene encodes CDR1 MDHEN and CDR2 SYDVKM. The chain's CDR3 is CASSQQGELSGNTIYF. In DNA form, the CDR3 reads TGTGCCAGCAGTCAACAGGGGGAACTTTCTGGAAACACCATATATTTT.

A few counts support this clone. The gene calls are TRBV9 and TRBJ2-1; 14 positions match TRBD2. CDR1 is SGDLS and CDR2 is YYNGEE in the germline V gene. The J segment lost 7 bases and the V segment lost 4 bases, leaving 7 bases of the junction unmatched. The CDR3 runs to 16 residues. CDR3 sequence reads: CASSRGLAGVLNEQFF. CDR3 DNA: TGTGCCAGCAGCAGGGGACTAGCGGGAGTGTTAAATGAGCAGTTCTTC.

CDR3: CASSFWQTGISSGNTIYF. CDR3 bases: TGTGCCAGCAGCTTTTGGCAAACAGGGATTTCCTCTGGAAACACCATATATTTT. V usage is TRBV11-2 and J usage is TRBJ1-3, with D possibly TRBD1 on 6 matching bases. This CDR3 has 18 amino acids. Trimming stripped 3 bases from V and 0 bases from J, with 18 bases between. Germline V gene sequence: CDR1 SGHAT, CDR2 FQNNGV.

The rearrangement uses TRBV18 and TRBJ1-1; TRBD1 matches at 7 bases. The germline V gene has CDR1 KGHSH and CDR2 LQKENI. The CDR3 covers 17 residues. The ends lost 3 bases at V and 1 base at J; junction bases unmatched: 11. CDR3 in DNA: TGTGCCAGCTCACCGTTAGGGACAGCTTACGAGAACACTGAAGCTTTCTTT. This translates into CASSPLGTAYENTEAFF.

V usage is TRBV5-1 and J usage is TRBJ1-2; tentatively, D is TRBD1 (6 bases). Germline loops: CDR1 SGHRS, CDR2 YFSETQ. This CDR3 spans 15 amino acids. V was trimmed by 0 bases and J by 3 bases, leaving 12 bases between them. CDR3 in DNA: TGCGCCAGCAGCTTGGTAGGGGGGGCTCACTATGGCTACACCTTC. Translation gives CASSLVGGAHYGYTF.

The chain joins TRBV7-9 to TRBJ2-7; possibly TRBD2 for D (6 bases). This CDR3 has 14 amino acids. The V gene lost 5 bases and the J gene lost 2 bases, with 13 bases spanning the gap. Germline loops: CDR1 SEHNR, CDR2 FQNEAQ (reference sequence). CDR3: CASSPQEGAYEQYF. CDR3 sequence (DNA): TGTGCCAGCAGCCCCCAGGAGGGCGCCTACGAGCAGTACTTC.

The rearrangement joins TRBV10-2 to TRBJ2-1; 9 bases fit TRBD1. V trimming: 2 bases; J trimming: 10 bases; junction bases outside the gene matches: 6. The CDR3 consists of 14 residues. Germline CDR1 reads WSHSY; CDR2 reads SAAADI. The CDR3 here is CASSEIGQGSEQFF. The CDR3, as DNA: TGCGCCAGCAGTGAGATAGGACAGGGGTCCGAGCAGTTCTTC.

The V gene is TRBV29-1, the J gene TRBJ2-3, with 9 bases matching TRBD2. From germline, CDR1 is SQVTM and CDR2 ANQGSEA. CDR3 length: 17 residues. V dropped 1 base and J dropped 3; count of bases not matched to a gene: 11. This CDR3 reads CSVEGAGKAGGTDTQYF. The CDR3 nucleotides are TGCAGCGTTGAAGGAGCGGGCAAGGCGGGAGGGACAGATACGCAGTATTTT.

This clone was counted a few times. This chain connects TRBV27 to TRBJ1-4; TRBD1 aligns across 8 bases. Trimming cost V 5 bases and J 8 bases; bases outside gene matches: 7. Germline V gives CDR1 MNHEY, CDR2 SMNVEV (reference sequence). The CDR3 loop spans 14 amino acids. The CDR3 here is CASSLGQAGEKLFF. The CDR3 DNA sequence: TGTGCCAGCAGTCTGGGACAGGCGGGAGAAAAACTGTTTTTT.

The chain links TRBV19 to TRBJ2-1; 7 bases are shared with TRBD2. Germline CDR1 is LNHDA and CDR2 is SQIVND (reference sequence). With V trimmed by 6 bases and J by 3 bases, 8 bases remained unmatched. CDR3 size: 15 residues. CDR3 amino acids: CASSNLADYYNEQFF. The CDR3 region has the DNA TGTGCCAGTAGCAATCTAGCGGACTACTACAATGAGCAGTTCTTC.

This chain connects TRBV28 to TRBJ1-1; D is ambiguous. Trimming took 8 bases from V and 1 from J, leaving 20 bases between them. Per germline, CDR1 MDHEN and CDR2 SYDVKM. This CDR3 has 16 amino acids. The CDR3 bases are TGTGCCAGCGGACTCGCTTCAACACGAGCGAACACTGAAGCTTTCTTT. Translated, it gives CASGLASTRANTEAFF.

The V and J genes are TRBV18 and TRBJ2-1; D possibly corresponds to TRBD2 (6 bases). Trimming cost V 4 bases and J 3 bases, with 10 bases left between them. This CDR3 comprises 14 residues. Germline-derived CDR1 and CDR2 are KGHSH and LQKENI. The CDR3 DNA follows: TGTGCCAGCTCACGGGTGCGGGACTACAATGAGCAGTTCTTC. As protein: CASSRVRDYNEQFF.

V and J are TRBV12-3 or TRBV12-4 and TRBJ1-5; a possible D gene is TRBD1 (5 bases). V lost 6 bases and J 1 base, leaving 7 bases between the germline ends. This CDR3 comprises 13 residues. CDR3 sequence: CASRGLSNQPQHF. For the CDR3, the DNA is TGTGCCAGCAGGGGGCTGAGCAATCAGCCCCAGCATTTT.

V usage is TRBV30 and J usage is TRBJ2-7; D perhaps matches TRBD1 (6 bases). V was clipped by 1 base and J by 7 bases, with 11 bases between them. The CDR3 is 12 residues long. The V gene's germline CDR1 is GTSNPN and CDR2 SVGIG (reference sequence). CDR3 region: CAWSGGQGEQYF. The CDR3, as DNA: TGTGCCTGGAGTGGGGGGCAGGGGGAGCAGTACTTC.

This chain uses TRBV29-1 with TRBJ1-3; no clear D. This CDR3 has 13 amino acids. Germline CDR1 reads SQVTM; CDR2 reads ANQGSEA. Trimming cost V 0 bases and J 8 bases, with 11 bases left between them. CDR3 in DNA: TGCAGCGTTGAAGACGGTTTGGTCCACACCATATATTTT. It yields the protein CSVEDGLVHTIYF.